The T cell receptor (beta chain) described here comes from a study of blood T cells in healthy people across ages. A J-beta primer mix and a sample-barcoded 5' primer were used in a second PCR of roughly 7 to 12 cycles. Each CDR3 protein is one row after TCRdb ran MiXCR on the 5' RACE reads. Of about 1.4 million distinct CDR3 sequences listed, around 59% are singletons. Trimming pared 0 bases from V and 2 bases from J, leaving 8 bases between. The CDR3 extends over 16 amino acids. Germline assignment: CDR1 WSHSY and CDR2 SAAADI. Material: blood. The rearrangement links TRBV10-2 to TRBJ2-6; no firm D call. This receptor was taken from a man younger than 35 in good health. The CDR3 DNA sequence: TGCGCCAGCAGTGAGTCAGGTGGCCCTGGGGCCAACGTCCTGACTTTC. Protein: CASSESGGPGANVLTF.